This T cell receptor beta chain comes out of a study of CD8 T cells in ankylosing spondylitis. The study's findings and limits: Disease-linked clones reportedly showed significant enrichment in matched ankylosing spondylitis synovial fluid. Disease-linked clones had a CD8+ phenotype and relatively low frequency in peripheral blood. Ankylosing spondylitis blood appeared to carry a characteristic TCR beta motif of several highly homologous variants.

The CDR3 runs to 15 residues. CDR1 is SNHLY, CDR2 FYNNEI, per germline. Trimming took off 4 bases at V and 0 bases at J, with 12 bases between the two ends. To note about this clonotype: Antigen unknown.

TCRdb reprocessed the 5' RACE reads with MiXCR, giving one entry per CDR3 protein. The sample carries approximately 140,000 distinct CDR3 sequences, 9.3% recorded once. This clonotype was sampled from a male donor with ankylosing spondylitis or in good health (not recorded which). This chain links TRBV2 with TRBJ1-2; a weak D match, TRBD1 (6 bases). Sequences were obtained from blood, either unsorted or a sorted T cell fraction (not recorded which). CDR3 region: CASSGGGASNYGYTF. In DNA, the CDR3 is TGTGCCAGCAGTGGGGGGGGCGCTTCTAACTATGGCTACACCTTC.